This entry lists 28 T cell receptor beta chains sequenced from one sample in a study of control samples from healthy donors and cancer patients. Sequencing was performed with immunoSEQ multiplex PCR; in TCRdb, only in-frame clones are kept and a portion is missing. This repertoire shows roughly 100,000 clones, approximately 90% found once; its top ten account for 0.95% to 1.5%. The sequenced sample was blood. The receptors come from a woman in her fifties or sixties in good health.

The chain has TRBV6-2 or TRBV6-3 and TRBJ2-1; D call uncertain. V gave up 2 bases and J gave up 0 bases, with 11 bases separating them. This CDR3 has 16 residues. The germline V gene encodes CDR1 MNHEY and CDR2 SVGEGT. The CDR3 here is CASSYLRDDSYNEQFF. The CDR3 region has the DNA TGTGCCAGCAGTTACCTCCGCGACGACTCCTACAATGAGCAGTTCTTC.

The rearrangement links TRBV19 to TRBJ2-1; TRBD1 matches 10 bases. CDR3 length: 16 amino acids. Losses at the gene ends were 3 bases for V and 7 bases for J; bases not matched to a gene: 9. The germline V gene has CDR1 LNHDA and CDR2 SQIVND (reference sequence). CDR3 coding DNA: TGTGCCAGTAGTATGCTCGGGACAGGGGTGTCGAATGAGCAGTTCTTC. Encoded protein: CASSMLGTGVSNEQFF.

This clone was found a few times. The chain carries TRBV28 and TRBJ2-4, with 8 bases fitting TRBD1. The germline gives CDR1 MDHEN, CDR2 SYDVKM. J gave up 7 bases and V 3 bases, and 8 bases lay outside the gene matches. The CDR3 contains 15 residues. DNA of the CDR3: TGTGCCAGCAGTTTCACCGGGACAGGACGGAACATTCAGTACTTC. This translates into CASSFTGTGRNIQYF.

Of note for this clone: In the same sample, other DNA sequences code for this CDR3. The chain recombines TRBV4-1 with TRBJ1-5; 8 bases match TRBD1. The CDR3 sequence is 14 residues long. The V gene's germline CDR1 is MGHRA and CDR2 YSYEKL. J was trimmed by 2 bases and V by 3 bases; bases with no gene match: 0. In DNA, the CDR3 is TGCGCCAGCAGCCAGACAGGGGGCAATCAGCCCCAGCATTTT. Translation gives CASSQTGGNQPQHF.

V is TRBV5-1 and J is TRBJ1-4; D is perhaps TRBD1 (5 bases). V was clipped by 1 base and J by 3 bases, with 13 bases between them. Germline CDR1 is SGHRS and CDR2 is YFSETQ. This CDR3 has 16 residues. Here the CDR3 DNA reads TGCGCCAGCAGCTTGCCTCGGGGCACGGCTAATGAAAAACTGTTTTTT. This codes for CASSLPRGTANEKLFF.

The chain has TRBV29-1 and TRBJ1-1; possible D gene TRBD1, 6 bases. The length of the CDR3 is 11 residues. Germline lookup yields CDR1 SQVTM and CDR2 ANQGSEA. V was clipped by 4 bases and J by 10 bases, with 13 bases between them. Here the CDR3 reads CSVAQGGLAFF. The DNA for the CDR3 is TGCAGCGTTGCACAGGGAGGCTTAGCTTTCTTT.

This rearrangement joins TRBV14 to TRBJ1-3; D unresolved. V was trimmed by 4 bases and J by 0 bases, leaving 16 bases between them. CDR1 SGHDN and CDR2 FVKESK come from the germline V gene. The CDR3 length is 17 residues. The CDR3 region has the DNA TGTGCCAGCAGCCGCGTGGGATCTACGTTCTCTGGAAACACCATATATTTT. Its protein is CASSRVGSTFSGNTIYF.

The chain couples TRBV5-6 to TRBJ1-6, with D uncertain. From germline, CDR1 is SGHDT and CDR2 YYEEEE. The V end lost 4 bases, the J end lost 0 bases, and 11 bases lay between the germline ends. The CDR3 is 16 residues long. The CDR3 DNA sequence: TGTGCCAGCAGCCAGAGGTACTCCTCCTATAATTCACCCCTCCACTTT. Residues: CASSQRYSSYNSPLHF.

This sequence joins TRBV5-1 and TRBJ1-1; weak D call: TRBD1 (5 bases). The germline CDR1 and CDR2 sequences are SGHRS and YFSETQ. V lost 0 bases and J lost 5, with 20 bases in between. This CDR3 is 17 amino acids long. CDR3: CASSLGVGGVSKTEAFF. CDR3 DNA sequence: TGCGCCAGCAGCTTGGGGGTCGGGGGAGTATCGAAAACTGAAGCTTTCTTT.

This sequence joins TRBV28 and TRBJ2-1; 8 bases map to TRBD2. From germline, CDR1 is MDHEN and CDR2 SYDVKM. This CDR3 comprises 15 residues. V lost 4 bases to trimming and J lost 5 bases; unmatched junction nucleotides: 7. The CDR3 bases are TGTGCCAGCAGTTCCTCTAGACTAGCGAACAATGAGCAGTTCTTC. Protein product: CASSSSRLANNEQFF.

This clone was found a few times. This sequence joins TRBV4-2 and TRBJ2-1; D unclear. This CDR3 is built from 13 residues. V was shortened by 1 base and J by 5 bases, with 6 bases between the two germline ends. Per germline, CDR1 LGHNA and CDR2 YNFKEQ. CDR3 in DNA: TGTGCCAGCAGCCAAGTGTACGACAATGAGCAGTTCTTC. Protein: CASSQVYDNEQFF.

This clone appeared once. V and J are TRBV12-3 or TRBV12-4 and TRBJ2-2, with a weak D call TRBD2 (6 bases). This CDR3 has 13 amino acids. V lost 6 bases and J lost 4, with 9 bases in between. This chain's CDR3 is CASSRAGTGELFF. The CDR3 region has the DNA TGTGCCAGCAGCCGAGCGGGCACCGGGGAGCTGTTTTTT.

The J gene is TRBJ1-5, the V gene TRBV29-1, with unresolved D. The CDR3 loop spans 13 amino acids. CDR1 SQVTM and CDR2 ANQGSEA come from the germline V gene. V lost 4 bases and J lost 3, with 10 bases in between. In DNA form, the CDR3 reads TGCAGCGTTGGTGAATATAACAATCAGCCCCAGCATTTT. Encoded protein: CSVGEYNNQPQHF.

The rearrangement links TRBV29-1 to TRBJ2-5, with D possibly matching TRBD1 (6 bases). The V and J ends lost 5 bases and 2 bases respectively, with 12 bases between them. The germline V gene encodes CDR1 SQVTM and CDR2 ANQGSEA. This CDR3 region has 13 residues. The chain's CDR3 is CSVTGTRQETQYF. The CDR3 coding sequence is TGCAGCGTTACCGGGACAAGACAAGAGACCCAGTACTTC. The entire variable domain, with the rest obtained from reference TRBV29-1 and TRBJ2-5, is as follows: SAVISQKPSRDICQRGTSLTIQCQVDSQVTMMFWYRQQPGQSLTLIATANQGSEATYESGFVIDKFPISRPNLTFSTLTVSNMSPEDSSIYLCSVTGTRQETQYFGPGTRLLVL.

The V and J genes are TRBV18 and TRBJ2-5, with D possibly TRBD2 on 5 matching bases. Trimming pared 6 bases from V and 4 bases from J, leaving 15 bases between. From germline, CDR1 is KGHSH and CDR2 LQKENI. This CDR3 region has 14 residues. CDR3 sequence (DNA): TGTGCCAGCTCTCCTCGGACGGAGGCAGAGACCCAGTACTTC. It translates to CASSPRTEAETQYF.

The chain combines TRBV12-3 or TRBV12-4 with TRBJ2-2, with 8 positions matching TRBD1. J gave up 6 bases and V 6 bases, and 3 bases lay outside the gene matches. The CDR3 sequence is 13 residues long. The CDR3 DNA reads TGTGCCAGCAGGCGGACAGGGTCCGGGGAGCTGTTTTTT. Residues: CASRRTGSGELFF.

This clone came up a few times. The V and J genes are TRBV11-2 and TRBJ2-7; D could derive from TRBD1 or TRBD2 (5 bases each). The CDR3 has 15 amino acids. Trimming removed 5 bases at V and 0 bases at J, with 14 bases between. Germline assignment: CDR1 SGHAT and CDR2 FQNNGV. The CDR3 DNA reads TGTGCCAGCAGCACTGGGGACCACCACTCCTACGAGCAGTACTTC. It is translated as CASSTGDHHSYEQYF.

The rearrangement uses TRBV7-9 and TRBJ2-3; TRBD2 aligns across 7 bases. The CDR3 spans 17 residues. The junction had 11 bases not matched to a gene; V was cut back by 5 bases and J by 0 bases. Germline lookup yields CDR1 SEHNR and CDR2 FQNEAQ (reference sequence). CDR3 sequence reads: CASSPPKGRGSTDTQYF. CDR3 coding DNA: TGTGCCAGCAGCCCCCCGAAGGGGCGGGGGAGCACAGATACGCAGTATTTT.

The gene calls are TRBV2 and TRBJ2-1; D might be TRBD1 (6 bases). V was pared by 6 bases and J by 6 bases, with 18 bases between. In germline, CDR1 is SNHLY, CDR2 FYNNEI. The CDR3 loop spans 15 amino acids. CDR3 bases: TGTGCCAGCAGAACTACAGGGAAGCGGAGCAATGAGCAGTTCTTC. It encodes CASRTTGKRSNEQFF.

The CDR3 sequence is CSGESGNRNTEAFF. DNA of the CDR3: TGCAGCGGGGAGTCGGGAAATAGGAACACTGAAGCTTTCTTT. The chain combines TRBV29-1 with TRBJ1-1; D is uncertain. CDR1 SQVTM and CDR2 ANQGSEA come from the germline V gene. There are 14 residues in the CDR3. The ends were cut back, 7 bases at V and 1 base at J, with 16 bases in the middle.

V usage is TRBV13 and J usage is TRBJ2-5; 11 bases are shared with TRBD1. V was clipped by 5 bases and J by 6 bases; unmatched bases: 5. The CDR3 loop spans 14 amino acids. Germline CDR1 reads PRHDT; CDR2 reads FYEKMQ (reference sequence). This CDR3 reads CASSPGQGGKTQYF. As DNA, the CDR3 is TGTGCCAGCAGCCCGGGACAGGGGGGTAAGACCCAGTACTTC.

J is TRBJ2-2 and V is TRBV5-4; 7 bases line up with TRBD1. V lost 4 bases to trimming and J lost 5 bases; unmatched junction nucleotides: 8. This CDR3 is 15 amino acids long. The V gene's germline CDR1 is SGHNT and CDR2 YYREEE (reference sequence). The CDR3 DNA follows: TGTGCCAGCAGCCCACCAGGGGGTGGGACCGGGGAGCTGTTTTTT. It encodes CASSPPGGGTGELFF.

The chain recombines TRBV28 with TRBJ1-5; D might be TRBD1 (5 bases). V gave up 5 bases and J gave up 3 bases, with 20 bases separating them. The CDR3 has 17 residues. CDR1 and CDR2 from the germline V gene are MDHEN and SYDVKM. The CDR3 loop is CASSLVGAEYDNQPQHF. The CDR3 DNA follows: TGTGCCAGCAGTCTAGTAGGGGCGGAATATGACAATCAGCCCCAGCATTTT.

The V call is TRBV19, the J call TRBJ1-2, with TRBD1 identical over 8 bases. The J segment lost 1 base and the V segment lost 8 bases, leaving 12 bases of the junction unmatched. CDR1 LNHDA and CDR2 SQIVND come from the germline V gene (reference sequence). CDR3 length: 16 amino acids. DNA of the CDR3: TGTGCCAGTGTCCGGACAGGGCGGCGGGTTAACTATGGCTACACCTTC. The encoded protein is CASVRTGRRVNYGYTF.

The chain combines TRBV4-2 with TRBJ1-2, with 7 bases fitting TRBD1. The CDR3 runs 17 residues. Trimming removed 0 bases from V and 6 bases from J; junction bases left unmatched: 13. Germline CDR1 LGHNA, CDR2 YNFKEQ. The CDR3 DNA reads TGTGCCAGCAGCCAAGATTCGGGAGGGGGCTTGAGGGATGGCTACACCTTC. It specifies CASSQDSGGGLRDGYTF.

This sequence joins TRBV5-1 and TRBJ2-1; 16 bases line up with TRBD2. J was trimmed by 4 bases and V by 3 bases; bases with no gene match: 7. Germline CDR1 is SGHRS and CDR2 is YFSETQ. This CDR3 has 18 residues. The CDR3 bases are TGCGCCAGCAGCTCACTCGGGACTAGCGGGAGGGGATACAATGAGCAGTTCTTC. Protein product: CASSSLGTSGRGYNEQFF. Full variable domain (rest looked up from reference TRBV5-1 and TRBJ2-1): KAGVTQTPRYLIKTRGQQVTLSCSPISGHRSVSWYQQTPGQGLQFLFEYFSETQRNKGNFPGRFSGRQFSNSRSEMNVSTLELGDSALYLCASSSLGTSGRGYNEQFFGPGTRLTVL.

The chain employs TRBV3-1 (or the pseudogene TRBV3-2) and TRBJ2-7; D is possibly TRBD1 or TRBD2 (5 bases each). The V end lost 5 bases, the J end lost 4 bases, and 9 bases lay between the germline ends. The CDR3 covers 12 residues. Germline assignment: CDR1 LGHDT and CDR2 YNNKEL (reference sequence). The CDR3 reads CASSEGEYEQYF. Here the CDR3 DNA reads TGTGCCAGCAGCGAAGGGGAGTACGAGCAGTACTTC.

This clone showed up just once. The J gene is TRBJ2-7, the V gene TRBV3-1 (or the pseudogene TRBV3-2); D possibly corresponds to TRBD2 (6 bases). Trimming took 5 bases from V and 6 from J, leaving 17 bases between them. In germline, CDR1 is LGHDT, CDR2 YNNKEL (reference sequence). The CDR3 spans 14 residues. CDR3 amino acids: CASSMTSWGTEQYF. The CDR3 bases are TGTGCCAGCAGCATGACTAGTTGGGGGACCGAGCAGTACTTC.